This TCR beta chain was identified during a study of metastatic and nonmetastatic thyroid tumors. Overall study: Malignant thyroid and benign thyroid patients provided blood and tumor or nodule tissue whose repertoires were compared.

As originally analysed: Between-group CDR3 differences, defined by clinicopathological status, yielded a distant-metastasis classifier for papillary thyroid cancer. Using MiXCR, TCRdb reanalyzed the PCR reads. Clone size and V and J calls follow TCRdb, not the original study. The table has fewer than 40,000 clones, roughly 36% seen once. The ends were cut back, 6 bases at V and 1 base at J, with 12 bases in the middle. The CDR3 is 14 amino acids. A word on this clone: The antigen is undetermined.

Study-wide findings and caveats: The study reportedly found significantly higher TCR beta diversity in malignant thyroid tumors than benign nodules, in blood and tumor.

Each patient went into thyroid surgery without having received any treatment. The origin of this receptor is a female donor with papillary thyroid cancer or a benign thyroid nodule (not recorded which). Some clones in this sample may be carry-over from other donors' samples. This chain connects TRBV12-3 or TRBV12-4 to TRBJ2-5; D is possibly TRBD2 (6 bases). Source material: tumor tissue. DNA of the CDR3: TGTGCCAGCAGGACGGGAGTCAGCCAAGAGACCCAGTACTTC. It is translated as CASRTGVSQETQYF.